This T cell receptor (beta chain) was captured in a study of cytomegalovirus exposure and HLA in healthy donors. Looking at the study overall: A prior study identified 100 million to 130 million unique TCR beta sequences from roughly 180 million T cells. General observations from the study: In a later analysis, parvovirus B19, influenza, CMV and Epstein-Barr virus appeared linked to several top co-occurrence clusters. An assumption of roughly uniform sequencing depth across donors underlay the presence/absence analyses.

The PCR made use of 60 Vbeta and 13 Jbeta primers. Clones were read by immunoSEQ multiplex PCR, and TCRdb kept only the in-frame ones, dropping some. The sample shows roughly 90,000 clones, 75% to 85% of them seen only once. The CDR3 runs to 17 residues. Per the germline V gene, CDR1 is SGDLS and CDR2 is YYNGEE. V lost 4 bases to trimming and J lost 1 base, with 18 bases between them. Concerning this clone itself: What it binds is not known.

This receptor was taken from a man between 25 and 39 years old in good health and CMV-seropositive. The specimen sequenced was PBMCs. J is TRBJ1-3 and V is TRBV9, with TRBD1 as a possible D gene (6 bases). CDR3 nucleotide sequence: TGTGCCAGCAGCCCCCAACAGGGCAGATTTTCTGGAAACACCATATATTTT. Translated: CASSPQQGRFSGNTIYF.